The clone carrying this T cell receptor beta chain was seen more than once but under ten times. V shed 4 bases, J shed 2 bases, and the junction held 5 bases outside the gene matches. The CDR3 consists of 16 residues. CDR1 is LGHDT, CDR2 YNNKEL, per germline (reference sequence). Per the original methods: From reference gene primer amplification, estimates of nucleated cell counts were derived. Here immunoSEQ multiplex PCR was the method, and the copy in TCRdb shows in-frame clones only, minus some. That table is the source of V, J and clone size, and D and trimming were worked out from the DNA. Of fewer than 150,000 clones in the sample, about four fifths were seen once. The sample belongs to a study of blood T cell repertoires in COVID-19. The overall study: The United States, Italy and Spain provided the acute and convalescent COVID-19 samples. Nucleic acid was either cDNA or gDNA, and it came from T cells, B-cell-depleted T cells, or PBMCs.

The chain couples TRBV3-1 (or the pseudogene TRBV3-2) to TRBJ2-6; 7 bases map to TRBD1. The TCR comes from a man between 65 and 85 years old with acute or convalescent COVID-19. The sequenced material came from peripheral blood. CDR3 residues: CASSLGTATGANVLTF. CDR3 bases: TGTGCCAGCAGCCTCGGGACAGCGACTGGGGCCAACGTCCTGACTTTC.